This T cell receptor (beta chain) was obtained from a study of T-cell memory formation after mild COVID-19. Concerning this clonotype itself: Its cognate antigen is unknown.

MiXCR, run by TCRdb on the 5' RACE reads, gives a single entry per CDR3 protein. The sample records some 350,000 distinct CDR3 sequences, roughly 15% being singletons. Findings and limits, study-wide: Confirmation was lacking for SARS-CoV-2 specificity of second-wave clones that peaked on day 37. Clones shrinking between day 15 and 85 showed a balanced CD4/CD8 split, and those that grew later tilted toward CD4+. CD4+ clones that contracted lay mainly in CM and EM; CD8+ ones lay in EMRA.

CDR1 is MNHEY and CDR2 is SVGEGT in the germline V gene. V was pared by 6 bases and J by 4 bases, with 3 bases of the junction left unmatched. The CDR3 runs 13 residues. This TCR was sampled from a man aged 18-30 years who had mild COVID-19 (a few samples of this study predate the infection). Cell type and time point are not known. The rearrangement uses TRBV6-2 or TRBV6-3 and TRBJ1-2, with 9 bases matching TRBD1. The specimen was PBMCs or a T cell subset sorted from them (not recorded which). CDR3: CASSGQGIYGYTF. The CDR3 coding sequence is TGTGCCAGCAGCGGACAGGGGATCTATGGCTACACCTTC.